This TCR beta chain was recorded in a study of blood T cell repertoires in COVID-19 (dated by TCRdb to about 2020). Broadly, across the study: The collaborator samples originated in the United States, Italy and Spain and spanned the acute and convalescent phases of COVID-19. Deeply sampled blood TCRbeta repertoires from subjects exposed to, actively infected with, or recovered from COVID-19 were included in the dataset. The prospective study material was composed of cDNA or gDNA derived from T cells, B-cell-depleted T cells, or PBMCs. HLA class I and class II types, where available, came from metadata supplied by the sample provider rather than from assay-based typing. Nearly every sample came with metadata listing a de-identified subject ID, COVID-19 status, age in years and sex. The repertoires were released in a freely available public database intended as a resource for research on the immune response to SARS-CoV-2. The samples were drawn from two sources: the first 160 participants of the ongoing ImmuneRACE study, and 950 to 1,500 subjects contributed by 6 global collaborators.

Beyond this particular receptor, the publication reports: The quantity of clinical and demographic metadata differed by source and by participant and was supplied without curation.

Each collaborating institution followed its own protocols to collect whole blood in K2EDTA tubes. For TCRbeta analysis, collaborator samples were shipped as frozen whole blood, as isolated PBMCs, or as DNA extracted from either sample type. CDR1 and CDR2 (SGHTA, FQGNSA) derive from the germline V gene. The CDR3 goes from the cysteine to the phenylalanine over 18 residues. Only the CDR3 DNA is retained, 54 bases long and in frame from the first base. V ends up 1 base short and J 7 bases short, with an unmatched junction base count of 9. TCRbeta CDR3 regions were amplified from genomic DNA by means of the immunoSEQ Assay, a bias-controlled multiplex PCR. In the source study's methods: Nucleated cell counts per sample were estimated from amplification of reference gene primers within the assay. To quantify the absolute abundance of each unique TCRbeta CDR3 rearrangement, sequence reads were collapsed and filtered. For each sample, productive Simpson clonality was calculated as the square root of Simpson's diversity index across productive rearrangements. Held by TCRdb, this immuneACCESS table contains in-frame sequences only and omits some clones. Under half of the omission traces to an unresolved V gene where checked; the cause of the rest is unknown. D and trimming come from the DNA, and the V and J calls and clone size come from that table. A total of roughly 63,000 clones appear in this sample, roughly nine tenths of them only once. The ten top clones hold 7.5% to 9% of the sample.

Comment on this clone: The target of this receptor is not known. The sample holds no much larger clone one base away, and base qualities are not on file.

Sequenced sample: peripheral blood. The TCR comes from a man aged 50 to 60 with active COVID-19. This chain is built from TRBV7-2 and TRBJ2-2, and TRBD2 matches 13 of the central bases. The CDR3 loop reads CASSLERLAGGRGGELFF. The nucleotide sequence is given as TGTGCCAGCAGCTTAGAGAGACTAGCGGGGGGCCGTGGCGGGGAGCTGTTTTTT.